The rows below give T cell receptor beta chains drawn from one sample of a study of blood T cell repertoires in COVID-19. The method was immunoSEQ multiplex PCR; TCRdb's version includes in-frame clones alone and lacks a portion of them. This table holds roughly 200,000 clones, about 85% found once. The sequencing sample was made of peripheral blood. These receptor sequences come from a man in his sixties with active or convalescent COVID-19. Each CDR3 is given with its conserved first and last residue. Each record gives: J gene, V gene, CDR3 length, D gene, CDR3 protein. A D gene is named only where the DNA matches it firmly.

TRBJ2-2 | TRBV15 | 12 | TRBD2 | CALSGGRGELFF
TRBJ1-2 | TRBV12-5 | 13 | NA | CASGYTWDSGYTF
TRBJ1-5 | TRBV6-6 | 15 | NA | CASSYGTIPPQPQHF
TRBJ1-6 | TRBV5-4 | 17 | TRBD1 | CASRRTGESSYNSPLHF
TRBJ2-5 | TRBV30 | 16 | TRBD2 | CAWKGLAGGPEETQYF
TRBJ2-7 | TRBV5-6 | 16 | TRBD1 | CASSLEGAASVGEQYF
TRBJ1-5 | TRBV19 | 14 | TRBD1 | CASRQGGSNQPQHF
TRBJ1-2 | TRBV6-5 | 14 | NA | CASNSAQVVGGYTF
TRBJ1-5 | TRBV6-2/TRBV6-3 | 15 | NA | CASSRPDRSNQPQHF
TRBJ1-5 | TRBV19 | 15 | NA | CASSAQGNSNQPQHF
TRBJ2-2 | TRBV2 | 16 | TRBD1 | CASSDTGTGLTGELFF
TRBJ2-7 | TRBV7-9 | 15 | NA | CASSPLTGYLGEQYF
TRBJ2-1 | TRBV11-3 | 13 | TRBD1 | CASSLGQGNEQFF
TRBJ2-3 | TRBV5-1 | 15 | NA | CASSLDARGTDTQYF
TRBJ1-1 | TRBV9 | 13 | NA | CASSVEGGTEAFF
TRBJ1-1 | TRBV6-1 | 14 | NA | CASSEIGGYTEAFF
TRBJ1-2 | TRBV6-6 | 14 | TRBD1 | CASSLGAGQAGYTF
TRBJ1-6 | TRBV9 | 13 | NA | CASSAGGNSPLHF
TRBJ2-5 | TRBV6-5 | 14 | TRBD1 | CASRWTGDGETQYF
TRBJ1-2 | TRBV6-5 | 15 | NA | CASSKKTGGEGGYTF
TRBJ2-1 | TRBV5-1 | 16 | NA | CASSLARQGSYNEQFF
TRBJ1-5 | TRBV2 | 13 | TRBD1 | CASSGTGDQPQHF
TRBJ2-1 | TRBV27 | 14 | TRBD1 | CASSLADRVITKFF
TRBJ1-6 | TRBV7-6 | 18 | TRBD1 | CASSRFPSGTGLDSPLHF
TRBJ2-5 | TRBV30 | 15 | TRBD1 | CAWSVWGTGLETQYF
TRBJ1-3 | TRBV7-7 | 13 | NA | CASWLEGRRGPVF
TRBJ2-5 | TRBV19 | 13 | NA | CASSPRGQETQYF